This T cell receptor (beta chain) originates from a study of T-cell reconstitution after alpha-beta-depleted transplantation in children. A library of TCRbeta sequences, prepared with unique molecular identifiers, was generated. MiXCR was run by TCRdb on the PCR reads, yielding one entry per CDR3 protein. Here the sample spans about 200,000 distinct CDR3 sequences, about 6% being singletons. This clonotype was observed many times. From germline, CDR1 is DFQATT and CDR2 SNEGSKA (reference sequence). This CDR3 spans 13 amino acids. Deletions cut 6 bases from V and 2 bases from J, with 10 bases between. The chain links TRBV20-1 to TRBJ2-2; no reliable D call. Sample: PBMCs, taken before TCRalphabeta/CD19-depleted stem cell transplant. The sequence was obtained from a girl less than two years old with combined immunodeficiency, due to receive a stem cell transplant. CDR3 amino acids: CSASPFNTGELFF. For the CDR3, the DNA is TGCAGTGCCTCCCCCTTTAACACCGGGGAGCTGTTTTTT.